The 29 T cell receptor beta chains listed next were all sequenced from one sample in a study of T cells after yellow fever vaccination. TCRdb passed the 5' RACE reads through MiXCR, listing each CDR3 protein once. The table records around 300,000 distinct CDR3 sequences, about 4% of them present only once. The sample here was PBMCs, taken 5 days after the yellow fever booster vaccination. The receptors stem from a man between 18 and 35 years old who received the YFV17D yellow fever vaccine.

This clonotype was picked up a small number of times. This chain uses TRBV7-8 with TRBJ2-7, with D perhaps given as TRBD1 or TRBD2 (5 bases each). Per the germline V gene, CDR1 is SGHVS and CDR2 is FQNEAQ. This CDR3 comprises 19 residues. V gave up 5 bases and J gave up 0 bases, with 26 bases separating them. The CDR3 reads CASSPRTNRDGNSSYEQYV. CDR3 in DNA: TGTGCCAGCAGCCCGCGGACGAACCGGGACGGAAATAGCTCCTACGAGCAGTACGTC.

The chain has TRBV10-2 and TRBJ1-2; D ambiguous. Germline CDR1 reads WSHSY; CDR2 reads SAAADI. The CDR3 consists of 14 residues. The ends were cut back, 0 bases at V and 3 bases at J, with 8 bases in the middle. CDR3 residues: CASSESGRYYGYTF. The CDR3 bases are TGCGCCAGCAGTGAGTCGGGCCGCTACTATGGCTACACCTTC.

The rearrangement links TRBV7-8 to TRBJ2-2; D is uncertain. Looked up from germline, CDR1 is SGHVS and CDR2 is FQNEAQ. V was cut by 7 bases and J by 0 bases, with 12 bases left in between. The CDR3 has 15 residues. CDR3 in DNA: TGTGCCAGCACCTTGACCGACGCGAACACCGGGGAGCTGTTTTTT. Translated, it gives CASTLTDANTGELFF.

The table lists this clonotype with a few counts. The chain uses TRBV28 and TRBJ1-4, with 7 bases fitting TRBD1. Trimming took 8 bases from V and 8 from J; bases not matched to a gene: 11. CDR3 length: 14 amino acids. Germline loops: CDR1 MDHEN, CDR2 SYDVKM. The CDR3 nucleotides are TGTGCCAGCCAGACAGGGCCGATTGGGGAAAAACTGTTTTTT. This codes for CASQTGPIGEKLFF. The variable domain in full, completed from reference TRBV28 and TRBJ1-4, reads DVKVTQSSRYLVKRTGEKVFLECVQDMDHENMFWYRQDPGLGLRLIYFSYDVKMKEKGDIPEGYSVSREKKERFSLILESASTNQTSMYLCASQTGPIGEKLFFGSGTQLSVL.

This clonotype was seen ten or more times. The CDR3 sequence is CASSLGPASSNQPQHF. For the CDR3, the DNA is TGTGCCAGCAGCTTGGGGCCAGCATCTAGCAATCAGCCCCAGCATTTT. The chain uses TRBV5-5 and TRBJ1-5, with D hard to call. The CDR3 is made up of 16 amino acids. V lost 0 bases and J lost 0, with 10 bases in between. The V gene's germline CDR1 is SGHKS and CDR2 YYEKEE (reference sequence).

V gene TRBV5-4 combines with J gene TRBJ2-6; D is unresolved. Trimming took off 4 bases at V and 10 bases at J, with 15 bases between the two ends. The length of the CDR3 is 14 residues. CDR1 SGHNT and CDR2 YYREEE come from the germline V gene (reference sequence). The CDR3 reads CASSAADGPNVLTF. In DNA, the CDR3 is TGTGCCAGCAGCGCGGCGGACGGCCCAAACGTCCTGACTTTC.

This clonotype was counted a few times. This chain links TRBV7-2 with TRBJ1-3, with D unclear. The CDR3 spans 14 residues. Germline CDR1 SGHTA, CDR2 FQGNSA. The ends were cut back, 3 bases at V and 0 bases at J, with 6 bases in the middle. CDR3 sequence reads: CASSFGSSGNTIYF. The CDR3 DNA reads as TGTGCCAGCAGCTTCGGGAGCTCTGGAAACACCATATATTTT.

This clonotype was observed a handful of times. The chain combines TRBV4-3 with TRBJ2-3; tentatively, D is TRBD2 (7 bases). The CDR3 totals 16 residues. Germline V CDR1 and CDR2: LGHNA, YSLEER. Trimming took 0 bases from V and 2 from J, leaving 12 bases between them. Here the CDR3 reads CASSQDARGATDTQYF. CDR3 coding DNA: TGCGCCAGCAGCCAAGATGCTCGGGGGGCCACAGATACGCAGTATTTT.

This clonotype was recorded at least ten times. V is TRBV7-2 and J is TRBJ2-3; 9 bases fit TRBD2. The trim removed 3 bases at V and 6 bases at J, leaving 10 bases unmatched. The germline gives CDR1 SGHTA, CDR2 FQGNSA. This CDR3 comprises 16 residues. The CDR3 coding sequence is TGTGCCAGCAGCTTTGTCCCTCTAGCGGGGAGGGATACGCAGTATTTT. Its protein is CASSFVPLAGRDTQYF.

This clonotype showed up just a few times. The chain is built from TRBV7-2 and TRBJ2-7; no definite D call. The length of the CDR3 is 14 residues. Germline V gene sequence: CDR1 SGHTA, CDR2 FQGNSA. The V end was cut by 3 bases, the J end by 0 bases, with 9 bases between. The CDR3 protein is CASSFRISSYEQYF. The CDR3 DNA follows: TGTGCCAGCAGCTTCCGGATCAGCTCCTACGAGCAGTACTTC.

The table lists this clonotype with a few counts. The CDR3 loop reads CASSLGKGYFNSPLHF. The DNA of the CDR3 is TGTGCCAGCAGCTTAGGAAAGGGCTACTTTAATTCACCCCTCCACTTT. The V gene is TRBV7-2, the J gene TRBJ1-6; D not resolved. Trimming stripped 1 base from V and 6 bases from J, with 13 bases between. The germline V gene encodes CDR1 SGHTA and CDR2 FQGNSA. The CDR3 is made up of 16 amino acids.

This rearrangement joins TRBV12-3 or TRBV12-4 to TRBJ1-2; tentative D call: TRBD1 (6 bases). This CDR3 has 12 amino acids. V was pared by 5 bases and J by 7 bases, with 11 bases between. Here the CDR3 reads CASSKQGLGYTF. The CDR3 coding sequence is TGTGCCAGCAGTAAACAGGGTCTTGGCTACACCTTC.

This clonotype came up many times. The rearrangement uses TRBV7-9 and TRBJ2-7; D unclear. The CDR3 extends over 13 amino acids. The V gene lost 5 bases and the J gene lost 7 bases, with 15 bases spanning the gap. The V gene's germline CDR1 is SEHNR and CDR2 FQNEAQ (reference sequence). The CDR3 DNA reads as TGTGCCAGCAGCCTTGGCCCATCTAGAGAGCAGTACGTC. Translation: CASSLGPSREQYV.

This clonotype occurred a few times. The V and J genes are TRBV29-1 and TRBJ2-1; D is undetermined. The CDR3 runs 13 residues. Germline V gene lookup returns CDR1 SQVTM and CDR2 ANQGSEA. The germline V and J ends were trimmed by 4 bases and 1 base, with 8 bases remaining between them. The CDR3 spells CSVVADSYNEQFF. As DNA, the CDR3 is TGCAGCGTTGTGGCGGATTCCTACAATGAGCAGTTCTTC.

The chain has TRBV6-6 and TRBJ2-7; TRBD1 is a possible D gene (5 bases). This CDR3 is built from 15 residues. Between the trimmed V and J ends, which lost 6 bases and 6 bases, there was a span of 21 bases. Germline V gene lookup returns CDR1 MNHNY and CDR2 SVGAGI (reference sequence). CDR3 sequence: CASSSDSWLFGEQYV. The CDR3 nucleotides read TGTGCCAGCAGCTCCGACAGTTGGTTATTTGGCGAGCAGTACGTC.

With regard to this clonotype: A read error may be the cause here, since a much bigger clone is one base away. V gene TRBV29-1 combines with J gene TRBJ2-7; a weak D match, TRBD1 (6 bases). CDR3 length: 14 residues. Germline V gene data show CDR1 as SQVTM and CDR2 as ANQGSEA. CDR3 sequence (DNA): TGCAGCGTTGAAGATCCCCAGGGGTCCTTCGAGCAGTACTTC. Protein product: CSVEDPQGSFEQYF.

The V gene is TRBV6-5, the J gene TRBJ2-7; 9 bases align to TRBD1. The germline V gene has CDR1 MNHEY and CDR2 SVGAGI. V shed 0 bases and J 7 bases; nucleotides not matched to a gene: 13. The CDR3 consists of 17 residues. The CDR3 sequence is CASSYSSMDRGWWEQYF. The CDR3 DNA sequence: TGTGCCAGCAGTTACTCGAGTATGGACAGGGGATGGTGGGAGCAGTACTTC.

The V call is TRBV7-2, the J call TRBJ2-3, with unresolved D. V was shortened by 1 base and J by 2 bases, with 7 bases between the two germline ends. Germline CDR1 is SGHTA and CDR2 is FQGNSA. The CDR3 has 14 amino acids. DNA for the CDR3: TGTGCCAGCAGCTTAGAATCGGACACAGATACGCAGTATTTT. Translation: CASSLESDTDTQYF.

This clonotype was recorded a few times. The CDR3 is CASRWEGSYNEQFF. CDR3 in DNA: TGCGCCAGCAGGTGGGAGGGATCCTACAATGAGCAGTTCTTC. This chain uses TRBV5-1 with TRBJ2-1, with TRBD2 identical over 7 bases. Looked up from germline, CDR1 is SGHRS and CDR2 is YFSETQ. The J segment lost 1 base and the V segment lost 5 bases, leaving 3 bases of the junction unmatched. There are 14 residues in the CDR3.

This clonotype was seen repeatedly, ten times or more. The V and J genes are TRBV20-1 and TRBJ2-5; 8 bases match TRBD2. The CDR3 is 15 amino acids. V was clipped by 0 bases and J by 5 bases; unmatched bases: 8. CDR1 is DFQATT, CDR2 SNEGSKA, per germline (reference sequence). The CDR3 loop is CSARDQPGGPETQYF. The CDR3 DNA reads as TGCAGTGCTAGAGATCAACCGGGGGGGCCGGAGACCCAGTACTTC.

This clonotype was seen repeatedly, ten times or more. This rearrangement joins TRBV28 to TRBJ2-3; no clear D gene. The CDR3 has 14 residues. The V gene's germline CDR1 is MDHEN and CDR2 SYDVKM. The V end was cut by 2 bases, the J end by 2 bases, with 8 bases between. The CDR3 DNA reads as TGTGCCAGCAGTTTAGAACAGCTCACAGATACGCAGTATTTT. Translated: CASSLEQLTDTQYF.

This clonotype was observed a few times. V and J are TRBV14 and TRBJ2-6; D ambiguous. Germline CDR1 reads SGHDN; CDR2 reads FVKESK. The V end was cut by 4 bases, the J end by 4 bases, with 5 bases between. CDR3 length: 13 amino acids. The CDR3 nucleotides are TGTGCCAGCAGCCCGGAAGGGGCCAACGTCCTGACTTTC. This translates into CASSPEGANVLTF.

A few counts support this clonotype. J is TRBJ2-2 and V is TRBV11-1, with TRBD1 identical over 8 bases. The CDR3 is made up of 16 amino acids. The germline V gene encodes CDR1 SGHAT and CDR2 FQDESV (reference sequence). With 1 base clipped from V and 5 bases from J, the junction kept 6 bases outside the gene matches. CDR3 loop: CASSLGDRGWTGELFF. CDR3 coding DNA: TGTGCCAGCAGCTTAGGCGACAGGGGTTGGACCGGGGAGCTGTTTTTT.

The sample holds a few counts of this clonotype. The CDR3 loop is CASRITFSSYEQYV. In nucleotides, the CDR3 is TGTGCCAGCAGGATAACTTTTAGCTCCTACGAGCAGTACGTC. The J gene is TRBJ2-7, the V gene TRBV27, with unresolved D. In germline, CDR1 is MNHEY, CDR2 SMNVEV (reference sequence). Trimming took off 6 bases at V and 0 bases at J, with 12 bases between the two ends. The CDR3 has 14 amino acids.

CDR3 amino acids: CATSPSGANVLTF. In nucleotides, the CDR3 is TGTGCCACCAGCCCGTCTGGGGCCAACGTCCTGACTTTC. This chain connects TRBV24-1 to TRBJ2-6, with D uncertain. Germline CDR1 reads KGHDR; CDR2 reads SFDVKD. V lost 7 bases to trimming and J lost 1 base, with 4 bases between them. This CDR3 spans 13 amino acids.

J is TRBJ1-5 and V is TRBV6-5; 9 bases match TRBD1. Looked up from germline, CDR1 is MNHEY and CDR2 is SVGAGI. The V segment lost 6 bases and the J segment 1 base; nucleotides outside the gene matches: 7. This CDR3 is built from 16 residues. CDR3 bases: TGTGCCAGCAGGCGGATGACAGGGGGGAGCAATCAGCCCCAGCATTTT. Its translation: CASRRMTGGSNQPQHF.

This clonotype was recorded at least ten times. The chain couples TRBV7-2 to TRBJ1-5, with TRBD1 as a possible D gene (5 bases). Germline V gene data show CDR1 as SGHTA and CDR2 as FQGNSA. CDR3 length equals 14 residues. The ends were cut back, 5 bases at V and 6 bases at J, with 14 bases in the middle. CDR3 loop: CASSPDSWVQPQHF. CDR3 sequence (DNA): TGTGCCAGCAGCCCTGACAGTTGGGTTCAGCCCCAGCATTTT.

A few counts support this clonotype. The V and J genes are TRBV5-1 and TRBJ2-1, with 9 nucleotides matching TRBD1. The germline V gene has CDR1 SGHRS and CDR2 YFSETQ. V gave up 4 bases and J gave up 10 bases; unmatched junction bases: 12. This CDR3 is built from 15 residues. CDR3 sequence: CASSIRDRVFGEQFF. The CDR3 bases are TGCGCCAGCAGCATCCGGGACAGGGTTTTTGGGGAGCAGTTCTTC.

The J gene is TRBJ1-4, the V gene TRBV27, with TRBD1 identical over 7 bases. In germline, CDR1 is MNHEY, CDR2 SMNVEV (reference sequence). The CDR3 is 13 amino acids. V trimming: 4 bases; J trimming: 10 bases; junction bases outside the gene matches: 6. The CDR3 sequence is CASSSTGTAKLFF. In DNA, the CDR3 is TGTGCCAGCAGTTCGACAGGGACCGCAAAACTGTTTTTT.